A single sample gave rise to the 9 T cell receptor beta chains below, sequenced in a study of T cells in tuberculosis. The time point was: new active TB diagnosis, blood taken before or within 7 days of starting treatment. The data were produced by immunoSEQ multiplex PCR, yet TCRdb's version contains in-frame clones alone and is incomplete. The sample contains roughly 34,000 clones, more than 70% of which appear only once. The specimen comprised PBMCs, sampled at tuberculosis diagnosis. The receptors originated from an adult with tuberculosis.

CDR3 DNA sequence: TGTGCCAGCAGTGAAGGGACAGGGGGCTTAGGAGAGACCCAGTACTTC. Protein: CASSEGTGGLGETQYF. The chain is built from TRBV25-1 and TRBJ2-5, with 12 bases fitting TRBD1. Unmatched junction bases numbered 5, after V lost 2 bases and J lost 4 bases. The length of the CDR3 is 16 residues. Germline V gene lookup returns CDR1 MGHDK and CDR2 SYGVNS.

The V gene is TRBV7-2, the J gene TRBJ2-3; the D gene is possibly TRBD1 (6 bases). Germline V gene sequence: CDR1 SGHTA, CDR2 FQGNSA. There are 17 residues in the CDR3. V shed 5 bases and J shed 3 bases, with 21 bases lying between them. CDR3 nucleotides: TGTGCCAGCAGCCCCCGACTTTCTACTAGGGGGACAGATACGCAGTATTTT. Amino acids: CASSPRLSTRGTDTQYF.

This chain uses TRBV10-3 with TRBJ2-7, with D possibly TRBD2 on 6 matching bases. The V gene lost 0 bases and the J gene lost 1 base, with 10 bases spanning the gap. This CDR3 spans 15 amino acids. Germline CDR1 and CDR2: ENHRY and SYGVKD. Here the CDR3 reads CAISESEEGSYEQYF. The CDR3 nucleotides are TGTGCCATCAGTGAGTCGGAGGAGGGGTCCTACGAGCAGTACTTC.

As DNA, the CDR3 is TGTGCCATCCGGGACAGGGGAAGAGAAACTGAAGCTTTCTTT. Translated: CAIRDRGRETEAFF. This chain connects TRBV15 to TRBJ1-1; 10 bases match TRBD1. The CDR3 loop spans 14 amino acids. Germline CDR1 and CDR2: LNHNV and YYDKDF (reference sequence). Losses at the gene ends were 10 bases for V and 5 bases for J; bases not matched to a gene: 10.

This clone was found once. The chain has TRBV2 and TRBJ2-1, with a possible D match to TRBD2 (5 bases). The V gene lost 4 bases and the J gene lost 8 bases, with 6 bases spanning the gap. The germline V gene encodes CDR1 SNHLY and CDR2 FYNNEI. This CDR3 has 11 residues. CDR3 protein: CASSVRDEQFF. The CDR3 nucleotides are TGTGCCAGCAGTGTGAGGGATGAGCAGTTCTTC.

The gene calls are TRBV6-1 and TRBJ1-1, with a tentative D call TRBD1 (5 bases). The CDR3 is 13 residues long. Germline V gene sequence: CDR1 MNHNS, CDR2 SASEGT. The ends were cut back, 4 bases at V and 4 bases at J, with 10 bases in the middle. As DNA, the CDR3 is TGTGCCAGCAGTGCACGGGGGGTCACTGAAGCTTTCTTT. As protein: CASSARGVTEAFF.

V and J are TRBV18 and TRBJ2-5, with D hard to call. V gave up 2 bases and J gave up 0 bases, with 7 bases separating them. There are 14 residues in the CDR3. Per germline, CDR1 KGHSH and CDR2 LQKENI. Here the CDR3 reads CASSPARNQETQYF. The CDR3 DNA is TGTGCCAGCTCACCAGCGCGAAACCAAGAGACCCAGTACTTC.

The genes are TRBV6-5 and TRBJ2-1; the match to TRBD2 covers 7 bases. The germline V gene has CDR1 MNHEY and CDR2 SVGAGI. J was trimmed by 4 bases and V by 2 bases; bases with no gene match: 5. This CDR3 has 15 amino acids. The CDR3 spells CASSYTAGDYNEQFF. The DNA for the CDR3 is TGTGCCAGCAGTTACACGGCGGGGGATTACAATGAGCAGTTCTTC.

Notes on this clone: This sample also contains other DNA sequences that code for the same CDR3. The V gene is TRBV5-1, the J gene TRBJ2-3, with TRBD2 matching over 12 bases. CDR1 and CDR2 from the germline V gene are SGHRS and YFSETQ. After removal of 0 bases from V and 2 bases from J, the junction contained 1 base not matched to a gene. The CDR3 is made up of 16 amino acids. CDR3 in DNA: TGCGCCAGCAGCTTGGGGACTAGCGGGGTCACAGATACGCAGTATTTT. Amino acid sequence: CASSLGTSGVTDTQYF.